This TCR beta chain comes out of a study of cytomegalovirus exposure and HLA in healthy donors. Study context: Ancestry clustering placed 70% to 90% of approximately 370 genotyped donors in the Caucasian-associated cluster.

The V gene end was trimmed by 7 bases and the J gene end by 2 bases; junction bases not matched to a gene: 18. The length of the CDR3 is 18 residues. Germline CDR1 reads SQVTM; CDR2 reads ANQGSEA. A multiplex PCR was run with 60 Vbeta primers and 13 Jbeta primers. Sequenced by immunoSEQ multiplex PCR; TCRdb stores in-frame clones only, minus some. The sample includes around 100,000 clones, 70% of them seen just once. This TCR derives from a man aged 35-49 years in good health and CMV-seropositive. The sample taken for sequencing was PBMCs. V and J are TRBV29-1 and TRBJ2-5, with TRBD1 matching 11 bases. The CDR3 reads CSAGADRGRPGGQETQYF. The DNA for the CDR3 is TGCAGCGCCGGGGCGGACAGGGGGCGGCCGGGGGGACAAGAGACCCAGTACTTC.